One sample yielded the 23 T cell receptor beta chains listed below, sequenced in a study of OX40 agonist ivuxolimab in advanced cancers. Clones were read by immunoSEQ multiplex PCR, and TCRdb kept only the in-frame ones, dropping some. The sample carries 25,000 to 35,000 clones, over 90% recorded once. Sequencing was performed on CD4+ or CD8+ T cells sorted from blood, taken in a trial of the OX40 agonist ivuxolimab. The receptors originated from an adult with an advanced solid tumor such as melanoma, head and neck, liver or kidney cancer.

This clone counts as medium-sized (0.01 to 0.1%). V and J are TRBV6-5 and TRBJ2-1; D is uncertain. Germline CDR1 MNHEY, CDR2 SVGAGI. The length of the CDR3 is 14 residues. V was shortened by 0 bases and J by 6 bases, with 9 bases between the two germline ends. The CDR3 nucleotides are TGTGCCAGCAGTTACTCGCCAGGATCCAATGAGCAGTTCTTC. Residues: CASSYSPGSNEQFF.

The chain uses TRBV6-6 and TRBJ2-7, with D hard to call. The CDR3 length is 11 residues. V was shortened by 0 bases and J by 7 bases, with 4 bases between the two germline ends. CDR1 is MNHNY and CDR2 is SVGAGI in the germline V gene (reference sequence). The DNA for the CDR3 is TGTGCCAGCAGTTACTCGACAGAGCAGTACTTC. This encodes CASSYSTEQYF.

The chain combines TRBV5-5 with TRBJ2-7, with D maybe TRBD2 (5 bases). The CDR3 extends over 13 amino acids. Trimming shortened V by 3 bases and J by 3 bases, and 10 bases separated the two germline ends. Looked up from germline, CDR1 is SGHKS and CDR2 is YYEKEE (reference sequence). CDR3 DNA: TGTGCCAGCAGCTCCTCGGGGAACTACGAGCAGTACTTC. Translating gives CASSSSGNYEQYF.

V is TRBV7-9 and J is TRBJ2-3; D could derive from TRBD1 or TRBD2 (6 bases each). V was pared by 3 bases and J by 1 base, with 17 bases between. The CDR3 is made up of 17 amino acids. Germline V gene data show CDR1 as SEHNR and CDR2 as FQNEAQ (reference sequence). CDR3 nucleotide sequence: TGTGCCAGCAGCTTCCCATTTGGGGGGCCCGGCACAGATACGCAGTATTTT. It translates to CASSFPFGGPGTDTQYF. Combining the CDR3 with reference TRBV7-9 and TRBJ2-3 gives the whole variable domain DTGVSQNPRHKITKRGQNVTFRCDPISEHNRLYWYRQTLGQGPEFLTYFQNEAQLEKSRLLSDRFSAERPKGSFSTLEIQRTEQGDSAMYLCASSFPFGGPGTDTQYFGPGTRLTVL.

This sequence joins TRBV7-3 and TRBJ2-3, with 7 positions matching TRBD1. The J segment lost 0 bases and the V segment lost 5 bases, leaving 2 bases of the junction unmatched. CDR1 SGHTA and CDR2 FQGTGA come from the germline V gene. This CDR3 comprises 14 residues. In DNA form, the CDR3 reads TGTGCCAGCAGCCCGGGACAGAGCACAGATACGCAGTATTTT. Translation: CASSPGQSTDTQYF.

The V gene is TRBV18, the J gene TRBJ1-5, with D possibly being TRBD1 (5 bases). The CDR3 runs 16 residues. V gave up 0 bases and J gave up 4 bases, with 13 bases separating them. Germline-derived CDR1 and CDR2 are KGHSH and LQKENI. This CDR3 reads CASSPPLGEGNQPQHF. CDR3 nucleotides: TGTGCCAGCTCACCACCGTTGGGGGAGGGAAATCAGCCCCAGCATTTT.

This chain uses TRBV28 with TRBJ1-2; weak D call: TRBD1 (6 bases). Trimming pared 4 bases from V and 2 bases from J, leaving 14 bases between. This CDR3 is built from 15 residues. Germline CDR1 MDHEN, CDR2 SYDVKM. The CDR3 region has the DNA TGTGCCAGCAGTTGGACAGACAAAGGAAACTATGGCTACACCTTC. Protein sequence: CASSWTDKGNYGYTF.

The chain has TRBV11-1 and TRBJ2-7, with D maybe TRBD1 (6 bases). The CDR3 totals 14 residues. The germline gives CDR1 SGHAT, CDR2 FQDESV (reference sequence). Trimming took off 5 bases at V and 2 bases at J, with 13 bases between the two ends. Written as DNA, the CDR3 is TGTGCCAGCAGCCTAACAGGGCTTACCTACGAGCAGTACTTC. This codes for CASSLTGLTYEQYF.

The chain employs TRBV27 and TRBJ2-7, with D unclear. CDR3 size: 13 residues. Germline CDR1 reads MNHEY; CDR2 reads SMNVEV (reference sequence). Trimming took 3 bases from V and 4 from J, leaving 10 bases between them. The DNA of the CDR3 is TGTGCCAGCAGTTTCCATTCCGATTACGAGCAGTACTTC. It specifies CASSFHSDYEQYF.

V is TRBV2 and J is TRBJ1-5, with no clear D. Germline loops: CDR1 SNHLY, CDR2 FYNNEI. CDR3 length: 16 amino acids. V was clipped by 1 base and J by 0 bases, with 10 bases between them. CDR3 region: CASSEERSYSNQPQHF. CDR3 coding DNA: TGTGCCAGCAGTGAAGAAAGAAGCTATAGCAATCAGCCCCAGCATTTT.

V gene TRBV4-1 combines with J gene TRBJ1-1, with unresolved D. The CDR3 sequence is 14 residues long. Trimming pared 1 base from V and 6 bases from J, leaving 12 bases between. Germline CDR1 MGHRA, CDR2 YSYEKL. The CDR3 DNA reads TGCGCCAGCAGCCAAGCTGCGGGAGCTGCTGAAGCTTTCTTT. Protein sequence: CASSQAAGAAEAFF.

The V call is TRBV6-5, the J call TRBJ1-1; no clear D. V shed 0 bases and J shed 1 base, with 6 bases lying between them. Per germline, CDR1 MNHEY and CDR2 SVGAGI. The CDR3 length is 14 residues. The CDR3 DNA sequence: TGTGCCAGCAGTTACTCTAACCAGAACACTGAAGCTTTCTTT. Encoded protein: CASSYSNQNTEAFF.

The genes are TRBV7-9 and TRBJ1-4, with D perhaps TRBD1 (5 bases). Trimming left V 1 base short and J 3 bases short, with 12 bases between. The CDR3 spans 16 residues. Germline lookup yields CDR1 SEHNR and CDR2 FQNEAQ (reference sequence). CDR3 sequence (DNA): TGTGCCAGCAGCTTAGATGCGGGAGGGGCTAATGAAAAACTGTTTTTT. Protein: CASSLDAGGANEKLFF.

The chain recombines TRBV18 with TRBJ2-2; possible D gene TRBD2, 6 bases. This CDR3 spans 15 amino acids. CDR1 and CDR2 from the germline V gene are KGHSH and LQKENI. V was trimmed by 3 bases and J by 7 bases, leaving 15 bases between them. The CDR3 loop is CASSPSAGNGGELFF. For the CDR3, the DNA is TGTGCCAGCTCACCCTCGGCGGGGAACGGCGGGGAGCTGTTTTTT.

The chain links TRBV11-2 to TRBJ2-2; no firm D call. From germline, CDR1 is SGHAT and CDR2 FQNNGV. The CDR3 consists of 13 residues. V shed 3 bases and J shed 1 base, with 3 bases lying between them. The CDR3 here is CASSFLNTGELFF. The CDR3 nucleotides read TGTGCCAGCAGCTTCCTGAACACCGGGGAGCTGTTTTTT.

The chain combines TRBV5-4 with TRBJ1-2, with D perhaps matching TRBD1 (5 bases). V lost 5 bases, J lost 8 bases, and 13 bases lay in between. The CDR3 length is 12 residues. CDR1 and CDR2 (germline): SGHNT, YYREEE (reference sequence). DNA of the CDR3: TGTGCCAGCAGTATCGGGGGTGGAGGCTACACCTTC. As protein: CASSIGGGGYTF.

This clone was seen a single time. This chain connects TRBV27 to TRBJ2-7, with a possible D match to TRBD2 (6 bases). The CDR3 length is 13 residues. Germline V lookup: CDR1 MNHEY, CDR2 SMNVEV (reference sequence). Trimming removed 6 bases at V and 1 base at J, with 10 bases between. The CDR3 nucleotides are TGTGCCAGCAGCCTGACTAGTTCCTACGAGCAGTACTTC. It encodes CASSLTSSYEQYF.

Written as DNA, the CDR3 is TGTGCCAGTAGTATCCCCCCTAATCAGCCCCAGCATTTT. Translated, it gives CASSIPPNQPQHF. The chain carries TRBV19 and TRBJ1-5; no firm D call. The germline V and J ends were trimmed by 3 bases and 4 bases, with 7 bases remaining between them. The CDR3 covers 13 residues. CDR1 and CDR2 (germline): LNHDA, SQIVND (reference sequence).

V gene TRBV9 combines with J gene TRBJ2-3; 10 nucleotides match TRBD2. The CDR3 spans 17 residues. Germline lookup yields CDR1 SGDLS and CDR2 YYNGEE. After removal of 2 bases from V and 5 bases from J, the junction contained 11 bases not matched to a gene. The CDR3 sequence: CASSVPEAGGPLDTQYF. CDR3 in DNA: TGTGCCAGCAGCGTCCCAGAAGCGGGGGGGCCTTTAGATACGCAGTATTTT.

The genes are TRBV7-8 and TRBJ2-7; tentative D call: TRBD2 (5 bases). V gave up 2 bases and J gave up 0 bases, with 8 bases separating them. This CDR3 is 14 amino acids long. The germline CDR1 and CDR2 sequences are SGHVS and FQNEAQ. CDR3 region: CASSLPADSYEQYF. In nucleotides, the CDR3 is TGTGCCAGCAGCTTACCAGCGGACTCCTACGAGCAGTACTTC.

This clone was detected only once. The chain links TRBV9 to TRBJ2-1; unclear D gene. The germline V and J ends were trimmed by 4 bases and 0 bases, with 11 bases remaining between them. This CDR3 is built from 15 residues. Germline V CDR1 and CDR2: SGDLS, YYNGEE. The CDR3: CASSSDGSSYNEQFF. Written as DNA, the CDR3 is TGTGCCAGCAGCTCGGACGGTAGCTCCTACAATGAGCAGTTCTTC.

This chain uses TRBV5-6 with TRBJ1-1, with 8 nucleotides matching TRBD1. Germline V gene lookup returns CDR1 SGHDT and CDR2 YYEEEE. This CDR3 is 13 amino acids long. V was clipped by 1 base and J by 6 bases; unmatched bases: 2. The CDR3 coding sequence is TGTGCCAGCAGCTTGACAGGGGGATCTGAAGCTTTCTTT. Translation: CASSLTGGSEAFF.

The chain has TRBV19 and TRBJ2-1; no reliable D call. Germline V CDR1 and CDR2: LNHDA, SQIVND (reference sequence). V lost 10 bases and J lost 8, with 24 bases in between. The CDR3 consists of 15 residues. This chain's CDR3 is CATTNLESVGDEQFF. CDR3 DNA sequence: TGTGCCACCACCAATCTCGAATCGGTCGGCGATGAGCAGTTCTTC.